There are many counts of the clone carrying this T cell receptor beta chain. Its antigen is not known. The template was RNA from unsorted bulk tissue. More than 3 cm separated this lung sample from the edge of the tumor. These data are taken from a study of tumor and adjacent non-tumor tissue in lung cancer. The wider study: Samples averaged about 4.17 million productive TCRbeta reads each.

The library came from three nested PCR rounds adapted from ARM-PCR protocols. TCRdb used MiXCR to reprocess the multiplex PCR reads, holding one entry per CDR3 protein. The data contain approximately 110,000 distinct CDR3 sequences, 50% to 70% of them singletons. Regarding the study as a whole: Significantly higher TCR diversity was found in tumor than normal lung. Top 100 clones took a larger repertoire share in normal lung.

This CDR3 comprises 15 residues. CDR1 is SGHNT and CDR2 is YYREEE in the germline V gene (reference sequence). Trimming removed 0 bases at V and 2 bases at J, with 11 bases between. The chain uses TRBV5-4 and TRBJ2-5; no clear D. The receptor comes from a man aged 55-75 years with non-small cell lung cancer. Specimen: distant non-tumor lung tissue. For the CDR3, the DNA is TGTGCCAGCAGCTTGGATAGGGATAAGCAAGAGACCCAGTACTTC. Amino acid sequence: CASSLDRDKQETQYF. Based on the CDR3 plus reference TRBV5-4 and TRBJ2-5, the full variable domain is ETGVTQSPTHLIKTRGQQVTLRCSSQSGHNTVSWYQQALGQGPQFIFQYYREEENGRGNFPPRFSGLQFPNYSSELNVNALELDDSALYLCASSLDRDKQETQYFGPGTRLLVL.